The clone carrying this T cell receptor (beta chain) is a singleton in its sample. The data are from a study of chemoradiotherapy in HPV16-positive cancers. The repertoire was sequenced with immunoSEQ multiplex PCR; TCRdb's copy has only in-frame clones and lacks some. The sample has around 6,300 clones, around 90% seen once. This sequence originates from a human donor with HPV-associated anogenital cancer. The sample in question was blood, obtained from a patient who underwent chemoradiotherapy.

The CDR3 DNA reads TGTGCCAGCAGCCCCATCGGGACACCCCGCAAGCCGTTCTTC. It yields the protein CASSPIGTPRKPFF. V is TRBV14 and J is TRBJ2-1; a weak D match, TRBD1 (6 bases). V was cut by 4 bases and J by 15 bases, with 22 bases left in between. The CDR3 consists of 14 residues. CDR1 and CDR2 from the germline V gene are SGHDN and FVKESK.